The present T cell receptor beta chain was sequenced within a study of response to subunit inactivated influenza vaccine. Study-level results: It was the authors' suggestion that each seasonal influenza vaccination recruits few new T cells.

TCRdb redid the calling of the RT-PCR reads with MiXCR, one entry per CDR3 protein. The sample holds over 400,000 distinct CDR3 sequences, about a tenth seen once. In this sample, this clonotype turned up many times. Its specificity is not known. The CDR3 contains 13 residues. In germline, CDR1 is MNHNS, CDR2 SASEGT. Trimming took off 3 bases at V and 0 bases at J, with 6 bases between the two ends. The chain links TRBV6-1 to TRBJ2-7; D is perhaps TRBD1 (5 bases). The TCR was taken from a middle-aged man who received an inactivated influenza vaccine. The material was PBMCs from blood, obtained roughly 48 days after vaccination. DNA for the CDR3: TGTGCCAGCAGTGAGCAGGGCTCCTACGAGCAGTACTTC. Its translation: CASSEQGSYEQYF.